Detailed here is one T cell receptor (beta chain). Other DNA sequences of this sample code for an identical CDR3. These data come from a study of blood T cell repertoires in COVID-19. Study-wide background: From the United States, Italy and Spain came samples of acute and convalescent COVID-19. T cells, B-cell-depleted T cells, or PBMCs supplied cDNA or gDNA.

Original methodology: Reference gene primer amplification in the assay estimated nucleated cell counts. Clones were sequenced by immunoSEQ multiplex PCR, and TCRdb holds only the in-frame ones, with some missing. That table gives V, J and clone size, and the DNA gave D and trimming. This table holds a few hundred thousand clones, roughly 88% found once. Germline CDR1 LGHDT, CDR2 YNNKEL (reference sequence). CDR3 length equals 13 residues. The V end lost 4 bases, the J end lost 5 bases, and 11 bases lay between the germline ends. The receptor's source is a woman in her 70s with acute or convalescent COVID-19. The sample taken for sequencing was peripheral blood. The chain links TRBV3-1 (or the pseudogene TRBV3-2) to TRBJ1-1, with D perhaps matching TRBD1 (5 bases). CDR3 sequence: CASSRGGNTEAFF. The CDR3, as DNA: TGTGCCAGCAGCCGGGGGGGAAATACTGAAGCTTTCTTT.